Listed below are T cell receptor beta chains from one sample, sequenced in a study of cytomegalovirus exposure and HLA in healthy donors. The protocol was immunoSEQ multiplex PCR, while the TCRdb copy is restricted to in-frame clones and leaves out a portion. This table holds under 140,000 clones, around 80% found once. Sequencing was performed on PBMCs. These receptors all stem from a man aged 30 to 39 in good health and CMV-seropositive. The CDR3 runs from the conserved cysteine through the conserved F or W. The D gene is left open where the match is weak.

CASSPTGKYIQYF,TRBJ2-7,TRBV7-9,TRBD1
CASSISGAGRDYGYTF,TRBJ1-2,TRBV19,-
CASSLGQGGEQYF,TRBJ2-7,TRBV5-8,-
CATQGQGNAPLHF,TRBJ1-6,TRBV2,TRBD1
CASSLTADTADTQYF,TRBJ2-3,TRBV28,-
CASSSQGVGYEQYF,TRBJ2-7,TRBV27,TRBD1
CAINNGPHSNQPQHF,TRBJ1-5,TRBV10-3,-
CASSGGTIQETQYF,TRBJ2-5,TRBV2,TRBD2
CASSSPDRVPGELFF,TRBJ2-2,TRBV28,TRBD1
CASSSTDRGRGGNTIYF,TRBJ1-3,TRBV11-2,TRBD1
CASSAEGAYSNQPQHF,TRBJ1-5,TRBV6-6,-
CASFRGFGPEAFF,TRBJ1-1,TRBV6-1,TRBD1
CASSEADGQGVKYGYTF,TRBJ1-2,TRBV2,TRBD1
CASNTGGHGYTF,TRBJ1-2,TRBV6-1,TRBD1
CASSVAPNTEAFF,TRBJ1-1,TRBV10-1,-
CASSLSRNTDTQYF,TRBJ2-3,TRBV5-1,-
CASSSAWGGNYTEAFF,TRBJ1-1,TRBV11-3,-
CASSQGEGEQYF,TRBJ2-7,TRBV4-2,TRBD2
CASSDTVNYGYTF,TRBJ1-2,TRBV2,-
CASTPLSSGNTIYF,TRBJ1-3,TRBV21-1,-
CASSLGGGPAFF,TRBJ1-1,TRBV5-6,-
CASSQNPGLPTGELFF,TRBJ2-2,TRBV4-1,-
CASSLGSSGANVLTF,TRBJ2-6,TRBV5-5,-
CASSRLAAGGNEQFF,TRBJ2-1,TRBV14,TRBD2
CASRDSTGGLAKNIQYF,TRBJ2-4,TRBV2,TRBD2
CASSGLARETQYF,TRBJ2-5,TRBV2,TRBD2
CASTENGYDTQYF,TRBJ2-3,TRBV6-1,-
CASSLAGTSGERQFF,TRBJ2-1,TRBV27,TRBD2
CAWTGKLFF,TRBJ1-4,TRBV30,-